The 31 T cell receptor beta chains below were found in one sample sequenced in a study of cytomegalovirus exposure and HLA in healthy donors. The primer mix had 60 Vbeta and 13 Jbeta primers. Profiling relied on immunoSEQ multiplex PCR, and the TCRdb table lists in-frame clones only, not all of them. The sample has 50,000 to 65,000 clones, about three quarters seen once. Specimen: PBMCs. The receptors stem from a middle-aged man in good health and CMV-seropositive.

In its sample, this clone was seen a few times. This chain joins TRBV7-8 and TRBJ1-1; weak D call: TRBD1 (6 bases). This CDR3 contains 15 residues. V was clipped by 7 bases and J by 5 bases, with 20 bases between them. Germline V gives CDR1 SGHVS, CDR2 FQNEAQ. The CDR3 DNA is TGTGCCAGCACCATATCAGGGGTGGGAAGGACTGAAGCTTTCTTT. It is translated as CASTISGVGRTEAFF. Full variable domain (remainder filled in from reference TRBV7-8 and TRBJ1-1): GAGVSQSPRYKVAKRGQDVALRCDPISGHVSLFWYQQALGQGPEFLTYFQNEAQLDKSGLPSDRFFAERPEGSVSTLKIQRTQQEDSAVYLCASTISGVGRTEAFFGQGTRLTVV.

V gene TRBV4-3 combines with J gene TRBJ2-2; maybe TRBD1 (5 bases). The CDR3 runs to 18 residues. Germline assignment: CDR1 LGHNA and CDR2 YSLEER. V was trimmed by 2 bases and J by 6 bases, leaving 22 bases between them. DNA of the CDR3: TGCGCCAGCAGCCAAAAACCCAGACAGCCCTCCAGTCCCGGGGAGCTGTTTTTT. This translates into CASSQKPRQPSSPGELFF.

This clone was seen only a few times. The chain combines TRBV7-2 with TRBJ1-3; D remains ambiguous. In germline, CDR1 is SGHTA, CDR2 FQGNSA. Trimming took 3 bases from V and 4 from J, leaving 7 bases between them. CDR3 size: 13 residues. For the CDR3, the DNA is TGTGCCAGCAGCTTCAGCGGCGGAAACACCATATATTTT. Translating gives CASSFSGGNTIYF.

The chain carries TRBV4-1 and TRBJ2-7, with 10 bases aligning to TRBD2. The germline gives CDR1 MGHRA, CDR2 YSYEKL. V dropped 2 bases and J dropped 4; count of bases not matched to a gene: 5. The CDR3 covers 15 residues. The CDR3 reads CASSQPSGGEYEQYF. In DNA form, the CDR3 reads TGCGCCAGCAGCCAACCCAGCGGGGGGGAATACGAGCAGTACTTC.

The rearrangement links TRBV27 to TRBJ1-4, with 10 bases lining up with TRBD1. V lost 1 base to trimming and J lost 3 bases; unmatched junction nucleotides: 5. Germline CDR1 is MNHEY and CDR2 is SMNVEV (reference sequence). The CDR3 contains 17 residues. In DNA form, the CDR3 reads TGTGCCAGCAGTTTATACCCAGGGACAGGGGCTAATGAAAAACTGTTTTTT. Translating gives CASSLYPGTGANEKLFF. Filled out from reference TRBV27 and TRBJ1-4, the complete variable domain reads EAQVTQNPRYLITVTGKKLTVTCSQNMNHEYMSWYRQDPGLGLRQIYYSMNVEVTDKGDVPEGYKVSRKEKRNFPLILESPSPNQTSLYFCASSLYPGTGANEKLFFGSGTQLSVL.

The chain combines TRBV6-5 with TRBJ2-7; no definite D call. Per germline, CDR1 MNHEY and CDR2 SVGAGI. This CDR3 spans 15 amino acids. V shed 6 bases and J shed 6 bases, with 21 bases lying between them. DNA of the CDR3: TGTGCCAGCAGCCCCGCCAGAGGCCCCGGGTCCGAGCAGTACTTC. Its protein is CASSPARGPGSEQYF.

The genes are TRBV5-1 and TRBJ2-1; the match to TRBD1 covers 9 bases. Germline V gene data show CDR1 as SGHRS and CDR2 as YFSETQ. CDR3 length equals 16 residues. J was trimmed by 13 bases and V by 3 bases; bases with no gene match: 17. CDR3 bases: TGCGCCAGCAGCTCGTGGGACAGGGTCTCGGAAGCGGGTCAGTTCTTC. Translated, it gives CASSSWDRVSEAGQFF.

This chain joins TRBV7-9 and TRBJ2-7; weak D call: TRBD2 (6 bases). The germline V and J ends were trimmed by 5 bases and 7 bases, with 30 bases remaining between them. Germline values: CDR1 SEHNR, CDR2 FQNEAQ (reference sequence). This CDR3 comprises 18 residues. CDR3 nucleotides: TGTGCCAGCAGCCGGGGGACCGAGCGACAGAGAGGCCTGGCGGAGCAGTACTTC. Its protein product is CASSRGTERQRGLAEQYF.

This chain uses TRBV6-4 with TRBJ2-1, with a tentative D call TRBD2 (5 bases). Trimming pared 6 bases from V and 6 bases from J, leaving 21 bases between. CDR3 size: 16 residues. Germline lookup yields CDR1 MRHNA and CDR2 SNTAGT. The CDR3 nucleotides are TGTGCCAGCAGGCTCCCTGGGAGCTGTATAAGCAATGAGCAGTTCTTC. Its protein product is CASRLPGSCISNEQFF.

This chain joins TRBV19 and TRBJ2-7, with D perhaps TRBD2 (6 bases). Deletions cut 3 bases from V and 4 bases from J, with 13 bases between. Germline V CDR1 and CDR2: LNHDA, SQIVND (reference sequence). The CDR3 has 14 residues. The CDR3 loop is CASSIGGASYEQYF. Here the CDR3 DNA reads TGTGCCAGTAGTATTGGAGGGGCTTCTTACGAGCAGTACTTC.

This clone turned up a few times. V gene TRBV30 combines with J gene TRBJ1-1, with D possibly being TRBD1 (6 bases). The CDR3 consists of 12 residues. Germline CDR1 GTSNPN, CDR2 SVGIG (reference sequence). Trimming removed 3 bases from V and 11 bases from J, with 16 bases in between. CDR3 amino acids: CAWSAGQGYAFF. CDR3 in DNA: TGTGCCTGGAGCGCCGGTCAGGGGTATGCTTTCTTT.

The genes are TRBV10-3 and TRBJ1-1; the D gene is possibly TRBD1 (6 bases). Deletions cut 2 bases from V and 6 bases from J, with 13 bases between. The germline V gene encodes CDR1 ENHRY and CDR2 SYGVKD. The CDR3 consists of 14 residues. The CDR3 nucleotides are TGTGCCATCAGTGAGAAAGGGGGGGCGGCTGAAGCTTTCTTT. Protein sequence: CAISEKGGAAEAFF.

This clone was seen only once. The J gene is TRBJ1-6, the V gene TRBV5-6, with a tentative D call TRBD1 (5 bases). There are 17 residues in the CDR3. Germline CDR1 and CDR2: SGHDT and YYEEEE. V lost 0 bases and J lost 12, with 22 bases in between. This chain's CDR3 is CASSLVGSAGGSEPLHF. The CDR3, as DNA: TGTGCCAGCAGCTTGGTTGGTTCTGCGGGGGGGAGTGAACCCCTCCACTTT.

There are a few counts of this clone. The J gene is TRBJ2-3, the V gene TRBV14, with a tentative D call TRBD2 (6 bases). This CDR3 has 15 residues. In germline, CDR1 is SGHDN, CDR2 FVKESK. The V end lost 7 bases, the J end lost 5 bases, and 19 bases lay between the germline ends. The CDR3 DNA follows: TGTGCCAGCAAGCTACGAGGAGGGCCGGTAGATACGCAGTATTTT. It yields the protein CASKLRGGPVDTQYF.

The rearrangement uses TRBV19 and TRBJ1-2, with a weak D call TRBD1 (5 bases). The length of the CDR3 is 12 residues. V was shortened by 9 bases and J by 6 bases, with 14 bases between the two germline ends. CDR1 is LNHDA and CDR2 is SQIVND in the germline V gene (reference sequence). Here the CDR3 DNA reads TGTGCCAGCGCAACAGGTTTCGATGGCTACACCTTC. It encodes CASATGFDGYTF.

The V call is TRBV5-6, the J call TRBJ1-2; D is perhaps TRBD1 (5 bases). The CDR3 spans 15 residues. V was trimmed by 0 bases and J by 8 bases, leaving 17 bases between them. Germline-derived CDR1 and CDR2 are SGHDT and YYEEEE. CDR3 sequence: CASSLANGAGRGYTF. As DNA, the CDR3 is TGTGCCAGCAGCTTGGCGAATGGGGCGGGGAGAGGCTACACCTTC.

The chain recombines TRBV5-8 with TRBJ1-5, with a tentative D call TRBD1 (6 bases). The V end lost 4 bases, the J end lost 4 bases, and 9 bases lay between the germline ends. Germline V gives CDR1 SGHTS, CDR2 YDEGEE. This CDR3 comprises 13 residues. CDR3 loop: CASSLTGNQPQHF. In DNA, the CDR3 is TGTGCCAGCAGCCTTACAGGGAATCAGCCCCAGCATTTT.

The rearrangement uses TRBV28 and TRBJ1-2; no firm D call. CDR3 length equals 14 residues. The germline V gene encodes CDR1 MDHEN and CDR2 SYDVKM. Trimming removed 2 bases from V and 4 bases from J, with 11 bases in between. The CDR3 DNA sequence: TGTGCCAGCAGTTTAGGAGGGTCGGTCTATGGCTACACCTTC. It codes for CASSLGGSVYGYTF.

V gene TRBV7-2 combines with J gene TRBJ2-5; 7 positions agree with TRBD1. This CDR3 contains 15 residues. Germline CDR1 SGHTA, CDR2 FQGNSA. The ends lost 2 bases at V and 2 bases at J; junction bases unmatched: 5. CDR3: CASSLLWGQQETQYF. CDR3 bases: TGTGCCAGCAGCTTATTGTGGGGACAGCAAGAGACCCAGTACTTC.

The chain's CDR3 is CASRRQPTSGANVLTF. In nucleotides, the CDR3 is TGTGCCAGCAGGAGACAGCCAACCTCTGGGGCCAACGTCCTGACTTTC. The rearrangement uses TRBV7-2 and TRBJ2-6; maybe TRBD1 (5 bases). Trimming removed 6 bases at V and 0 bases at J, with 12 bases between. The CDR3 totals 16 residues. CDR1 and CDR2 from the germline V gene are SGHTA and FQGNSA.

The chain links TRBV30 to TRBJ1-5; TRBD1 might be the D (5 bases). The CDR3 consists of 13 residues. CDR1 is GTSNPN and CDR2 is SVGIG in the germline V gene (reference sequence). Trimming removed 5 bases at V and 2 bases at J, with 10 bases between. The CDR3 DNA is TGTGCCTGGGCCGGGGGTGGCAATCAGCCCCAGCATTTT. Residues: CAWAGGGNQPQHF.

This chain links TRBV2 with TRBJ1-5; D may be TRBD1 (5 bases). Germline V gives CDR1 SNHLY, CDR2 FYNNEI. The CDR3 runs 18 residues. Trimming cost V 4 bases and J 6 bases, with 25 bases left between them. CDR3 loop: CASSVAGLQKTDRQPQHF. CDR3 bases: TGTGCCAGCAGTGTAGCGGGACTCCAGAAGACAGATCGTCAGCCCCAGCATTTT.

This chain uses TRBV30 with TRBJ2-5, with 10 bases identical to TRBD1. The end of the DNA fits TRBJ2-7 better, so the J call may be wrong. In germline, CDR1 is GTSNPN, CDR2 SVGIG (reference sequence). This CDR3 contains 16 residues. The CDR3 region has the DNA TGTGCCTGGAGTGTTTGGGGACAGGGGTCCTCCTACGAGCAGTACTTC. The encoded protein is CAWSVWGQGSSYEQYF.

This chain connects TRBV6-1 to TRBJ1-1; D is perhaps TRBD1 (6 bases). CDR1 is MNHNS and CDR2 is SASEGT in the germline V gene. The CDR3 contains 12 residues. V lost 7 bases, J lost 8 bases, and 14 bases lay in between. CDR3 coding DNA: TGTGCCAGCACCCTACGGACAGAGGAAGCTTTCTTT. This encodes CASTLRTEEAFF.

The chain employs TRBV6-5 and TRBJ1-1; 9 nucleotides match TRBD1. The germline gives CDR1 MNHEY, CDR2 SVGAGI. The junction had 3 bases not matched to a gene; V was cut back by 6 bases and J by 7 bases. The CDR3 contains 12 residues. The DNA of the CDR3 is TGTGCCAGCAGCTTGGACAGGGGTGAAGCTTTCTTT. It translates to CASSLDRGEAFF.

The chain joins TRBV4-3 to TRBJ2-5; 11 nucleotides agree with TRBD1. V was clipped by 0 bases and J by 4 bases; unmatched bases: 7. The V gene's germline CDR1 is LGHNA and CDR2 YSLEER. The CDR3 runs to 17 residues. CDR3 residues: CASSQDGYGQGAETQYF. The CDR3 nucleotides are TGCGCCAGCAGCCAAGATGGGTACGGACAGGGGGCAGAGACCCAGTACTTC.

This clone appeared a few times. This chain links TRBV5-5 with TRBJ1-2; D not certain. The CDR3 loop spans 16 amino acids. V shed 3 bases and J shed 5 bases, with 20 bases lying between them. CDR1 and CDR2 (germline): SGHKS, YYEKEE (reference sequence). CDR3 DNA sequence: TGTGCCAGCAGCTGGCCCGACCTCGGGATAGGGTATGGCTACACCTTC. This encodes CASSWPDLGIGYGYTF.

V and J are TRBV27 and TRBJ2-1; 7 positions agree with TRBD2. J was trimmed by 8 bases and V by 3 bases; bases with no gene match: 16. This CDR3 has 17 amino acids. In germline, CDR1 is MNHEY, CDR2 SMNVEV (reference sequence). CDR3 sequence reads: CASSFRSRGVGVYEQFF. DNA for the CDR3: TGTGCCAGCAGTTTCCGGAGCCGGGGGGTTGGGGTTTATGAGCAGTTCTTC.

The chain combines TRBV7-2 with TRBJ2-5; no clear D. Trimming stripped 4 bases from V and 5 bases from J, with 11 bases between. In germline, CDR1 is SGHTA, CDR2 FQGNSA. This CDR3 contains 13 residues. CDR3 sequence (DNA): TGTGCCAGCAGCTCGGGTCCGCGGGAGACCCAGTACTTC. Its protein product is CASSSGPRETQYF.

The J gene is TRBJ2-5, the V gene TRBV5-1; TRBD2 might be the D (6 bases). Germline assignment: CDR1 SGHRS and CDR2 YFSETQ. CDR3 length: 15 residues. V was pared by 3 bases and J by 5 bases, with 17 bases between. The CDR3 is CASSSTAGQRETQYF. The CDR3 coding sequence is TGCGCCAGCAGCTCTACAGCGGGTCAACGGGAGACCCAGTACTTC.

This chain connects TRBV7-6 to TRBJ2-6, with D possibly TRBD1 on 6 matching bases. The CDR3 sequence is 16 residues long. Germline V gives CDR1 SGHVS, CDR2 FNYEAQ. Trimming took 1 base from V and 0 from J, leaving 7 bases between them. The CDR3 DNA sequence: TGTGCCAGCAGCTTAGGGGACAACTCTGGGGCCAACGTCCTGACTTTC. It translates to CASSLGDNSGANVLTF.